These 21 T cell receptor beta chains were all obtained from the same sample, sequenced in a study of control samples from healthy donors and cancer patients. The method was immunoSEQ multiplex PCR; TCRdb's version includes in-frame clones alone and lacks a portion of them. The sample lists approximately 120,000 clones, around 87% seen once, with just under 3% in the top ten. Material: blood. All receptors derive from a man aged 60-69 years in good health.

The chain links TRBV4-2 to TRBJ2-3; 9 bases align to TRBD2. Per germline, CDR1 LGHNA and CDR2 YNFKEQ. CDR3 length: 16 amino acids. The J segment lost 5 bases and the V segment lost 0 bases, leaving 6 bases of the junction unmatched. The CDR3 reads CASSQDGGGAGDTQYF. In nucleotides, the CDR3 is TGTGCCAGCAGCCAAGATGGCGGGGGGGCAGGAGATACGCAGTATTTT.

V and J are TRBV7-2 and TRBJ1-2; D ambiguous. The V gene's germline CDR1 is SGHTA and CDR2 FQGNSA. V dropped 5 bases and J dropped 13 bases, with 20 bases sitting between them. CDR3 length: 13 amino acids. This CDR3 reads CASSTRASILPTF. Written as DNA, the CDR3 is TGTGCCAGCAGCACACGGGCCAGTATCCTTCCCACCTTC.

In this sample, this clone turned up once. V is TRBV18 and J is TRBJ1-1; no definite D call. Trimming removed 4 bases at V and 1 base at J, with 7 bases between. The CDR3 has 13 residues. From germline, CDR1 is KGHSH and CDR2 LQKENI. The CDR3 DNA reads as TGTGCCAGCTCACAGGAGGGGAACACTGAAGCTTTCTTT. Amino acid sequence: CASSQEGNTEAFF.

The rearrangement joins TRBV2 to TRBJ1-6; the D gene is possibly TRBD1 (6 bases). The ends were cut back, 6 bases at V and 5 bases at J, with 11 bases in the middle. CDR1 and CDR2 (germline): SNHLY, FYNNEI. This CDR3 contains 14 residues. The chain's CDR3 is CASRGTLDNSPLHF. The CDR3, as DNA: TGTGCCAGCAGAGGGACACTGGATAATTCACCCCTCCACTTT.

This chain uses TRBV24-1 with TRBJ1-4; D not resolved. The CDR3 runs 13 residues. CDR1 and CDR2 (germline): KGHDR, SFDVKD. V was pared by 4 bases and J by 7 bases, with 9 bases between. The CDR3: CATSDGEGEKLFF. CDR3 nucleotide sequence: TGTGCCACCAGTGACGGTGAGGGTGAAAAACTGTTTTTT.

This clone has a single count. J is TRBJ1-5 and V is TRBV12-5; no definite D call. This CDR3 has 15 amino acids. Trimming took off 2 bases at V and 8 bases at J, with 16 bases between the two ends. The germline gives CDR1 LGHNT, CDR2 FRNRAP. CDR3 DNA: TGTGCTAGTGGTTTGCCTCTCGGGGATTGGAAGCCCCAGCATTTT. Translated, it gives CASGLPLGDWKPQHF.

Here the CDR3 reads CASSPNPTFPSGANVLTF. CDR3 sequence (DNA): TGTGCCAGCAGCCCCAACCCGACATTCCCCTCTGGGGCCAACGTCCTGACTTTC. The chain recombines TRBV7-3 with TRBJ2-6; no clear D. Trimming stripped 5 bases from V and 0 bases from J, with 17 bases between. The CDR3 extends over 18 amino acids. Germline assignment: CDR1 SGHTA and CDR2 FQGTGA.

The J gene is TRBJ1-6, the V gene TRBV6-5; 7 bases are a match to TRBD1. V dropped 1 base and J dropped 9; count of bases not matched to a gene: 6. The CDR3 runs 15 residues. The germline V gene encodes CDR1 MNHEY and CDR2 SVGAGI. The CDR3 reads CASSYYGTVSSPLHF. In nucleotides, the CDR3 is TGTGCCAGCAGTTACTATGGGACAGTCTCTTCACCCCTCCACTTT.

This clone occurred a few times. The chain links TRBV19 to TRBJ2-6; D gene ambiguous. V was cut by 6 bases and J by 0 bases, with 6 bases left in between. CDR3 length: 14 residues. Per the germline V gene, CDR1 is LNHDA and CDR2 is SQIVND (reference sequence). DNA for the CDR3: TGTGCCAGTAGATTAGACTCTGGGGCCAACGTCCTGACTTTC. It specifies CASRLDSGANVLTF.

The chain carries TRBV12-3 or TRBV12-4 and TRBJ1-3, with D unclear. The CDR3 is 13 amino acids. Trimming cost V 6 bases and J 2 bases, with 8 bases left between them. Written as DNA, the CDR3 is TGTGCCAGCAGGGCGCTTACTGGAAACACCATATATTTT. Translating it yields CASRALTGNTIYF.

This rearrangement joins TRBV6-6 to TRBJ2-1; D gene uncertain. The V and J ends lost 6 bases and 0 bases respectively, with 3 bases between them. Germline V gene data show CDR1 as MNHNY and CDR2 as SVGAGI (reference sequence). The CDR3 sequence is 12 residues long. CDR3: CASRSSYNEQFF. Written as DNA, the CDR3 is TGTGCCAGCAGAAGCTCCTACAATGAGCAGTTCTTC.

The chain employs TRBV24-1 and TRBJ2-3; tentatively, D is TRBD2 (7 bases). Germline loops: CDR1 KGHDR, CDR2 SFDVKD. Trimming shortened V by 4 bases and J by 6 bases, and 16 bases separated the two germline ends. The CDR3 extends over 15 amino acids. CDR3 loop: CATSETGGMSDTQYF. CDR3 nucleotide sequence: TGTGCCACCAGTGAGACGGGGGGCATGTCGGATACGCAGTATTTT.

This clone was seen once. The V call is TRBV3-1 (or the pseudogene TRBV3-2), the J call TRBJ2-6; D not resolved. Germline V lookup: CDR1 LGHDT, CDR2 YNNKEL (reference sequence). The CDR3 length is 16 residues. Trimming pared 1 base from V and 0 bases from J, leaving 7 bases between. This chain's CDR3 is CASSQGPRSGANVLTF. In DNA, the CDR3 is TGTGCCAGCAGCCAAGGTCCTCGCTCTGGGGCCAACGTCCTGACTTTC.

In DNA, the CDR3 is TGCGCCAGCAGCCAAGATCTTCTAGCGGGTAGCCGGGGGCCCACAGATACGCAGTATTTT. Translating it yields CASSQDLLAGSRGPTDTQYF. The J gene is TRBJ2-3, the V gene TRBV4-1; 8 nucleotides match TRBD2. The CDR3 is 20 residues long. Trimming cost V 0 bases and J 2 bases; bases outside gene matches: 16. The germline V gene has CDR1 MGHRA and CDR2 YSYEKL.

The chain joins TRBV28 to TRBJ1-2; D is uncertain. CDR3 size: 17 residues. Germline V gives CDR1 MDHEN, CDR2 SYDVKM. V was shortened by 3 bases and J by 0 bases, with 17 bases between the two germline ends. The chain's CDR3 is CASSLVVADAANYGYTF. CDR3 coding DNA: TGTGCCAGCAGTTTGGTGGTCGCGGACGCAGCTAACTATGGCTACACCTTC.

On this clone itself: Mismatch with germline at one junction end may stem from a read error. Other DNA sequences from this sample encode an identical CDR3 as well. The J gene is TRBJ1-1, the V gene TRBV3-1 (or the pseudogene TRBV3-2); possibly TRBD1 for D (5 bases). This CDR3 has 13 amino acids. Per the germline V gene, CDR1 is LGHDT and CDR2 is YNNKEL (reference sequence). The CDR3 bases are TGTGCCAGCAGCCGGACGGCGGGGACTGAAGCCTTCTTT. Protein sequence: CASSRTAGTEAFF.

This chain links TRBV7-3 with TRBJ2-2; D remains unclear. V was trimmed by 2 bases and J by 1 base, leaving 5 bases between them. Germline CDR1 reads SGHTA; CDR2 reads FQGTGA. CDR3 length: 14 amino acids. This CDR3 reads CASSLRWNTGELFF. The CDR3 nucleotides read TGTGCCAGCAGCTTACGCTGGAACACCGGGGAGCTGTTTTTT.

The V gene is TRBV18, the J gene TRBJ2-2, with D uncertain. Germline V gene sequence: CDR1 KGHSH, CDR2 LQKENI. The V end was cut by 5 bases, the J end by 5 bases, with 9 bases between. The CDR3 spans 13 residues. The CDR3 DNA sequence: TGTGCCAGCTCAAATTTCGTAACCGGGGAGCTGTTTTTT. It codes for CASSNFVTGELFF.

The chain combines TRBV6-1 with TRBJ2-3, with 10 bases aligning to TRBD1. The junction had 3 bases not matched to a gene; V was cut back by 2 bases and J by 1 base. Looked up from germline, CDR1 is MNHNS and CDR2 is SASEGT. This CDR3 region has 16 residues. The CDR3 DNA is TGTGCCAGCAGTGAAACCGGGACAGGGGGCACAGATACGCAGTATTTT. This sequence encodes CASSETGTGGTDTQYF.

The chain combines TRBV6-5 with TRBJ1-2; D gene ambiguous. Germline V gene lookup returns CDR1 MNHEY and CDR2 SVGAGI. V lost 6 bases, J lost 2 bases, and 10 bases lay in between. CDR3 length: 13 amino acids. This chain's CDR3 is CASREDGNYGYTF. DNA for the CDR3: TGTGCCAGCAGGGAGGACGGCAACTATGGCTACACCTTC.

The chain couples TRBV27 to TRBJ2-3, with D perhaps assigned TRBD1 or TRBD2 (5 bases each). V lost 0 bases, J lost 4 bases, and 17 bases lay in between. The germline CDR1 and CDR2 sequences are MNHEY and SMNVEV (reference sequence). The CDR3 loop spans 17 amino acids. CDR3 DNA: TGTGCCAGCAGTTTATCGAATCCCGGGGCGGCCCCAGATACGCAGTATTTT. Translation: CASSLSNPGAAPDTQYF.